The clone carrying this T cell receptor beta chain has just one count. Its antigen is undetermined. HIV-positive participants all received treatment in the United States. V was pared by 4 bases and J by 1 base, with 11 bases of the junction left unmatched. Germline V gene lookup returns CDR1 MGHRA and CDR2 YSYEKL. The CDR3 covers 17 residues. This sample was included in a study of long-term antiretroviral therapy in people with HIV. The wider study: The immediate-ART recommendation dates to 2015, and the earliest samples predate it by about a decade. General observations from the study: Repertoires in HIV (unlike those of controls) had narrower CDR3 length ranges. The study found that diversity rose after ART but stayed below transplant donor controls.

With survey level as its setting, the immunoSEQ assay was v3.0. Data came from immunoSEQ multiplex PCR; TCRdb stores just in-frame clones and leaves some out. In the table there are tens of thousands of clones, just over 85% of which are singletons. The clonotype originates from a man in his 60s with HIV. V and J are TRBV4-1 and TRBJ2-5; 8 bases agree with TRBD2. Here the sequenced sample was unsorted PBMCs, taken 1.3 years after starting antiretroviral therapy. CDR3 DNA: TGCGCCAGCAGCCTCCCCTCTGGCGGGGGGATCCAAGAGACCCAGTACTTC. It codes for CASSLPSGGGIQETQYF.